The clone carrying this TCR beta chain was picked up many times. The CDR3 consists of 13 residues. V was trimmed by 6 bases and J by 5 bases, leaving 15 bases between them. CDR1 is SGDLS and CDR2 is YYNGEE in the germline V gene. TCR beta CDR3 region amplification was performed from RNA transcripts. Using the HTBI primer set, a first-round RT-PCR was run on the TCR CDR3. TCRdb re-derived calls from the multiplex PCR reads in MiXCR, one entry per CDR3 protein. Here the sample spans under 400,000 distinct CDR3 sequences, about 15% being singletons. The sample originates from a study of T cells in Graves' hyperthyroidism and ophthalmopathy.

This chain joins TRBV9 and TRBJ2-7; TRBD1 might be the D (6 bases). The TCR originated in a woman aged 60-75 years with Graves' hyperthyroidism. Sequenced: blood. CDR3 amino acids: CASNPTGADEQYF. CDR3 DNA: TGTGCCAGCAACCCGACAGGTGCTGACGAGCAGTACTTC.